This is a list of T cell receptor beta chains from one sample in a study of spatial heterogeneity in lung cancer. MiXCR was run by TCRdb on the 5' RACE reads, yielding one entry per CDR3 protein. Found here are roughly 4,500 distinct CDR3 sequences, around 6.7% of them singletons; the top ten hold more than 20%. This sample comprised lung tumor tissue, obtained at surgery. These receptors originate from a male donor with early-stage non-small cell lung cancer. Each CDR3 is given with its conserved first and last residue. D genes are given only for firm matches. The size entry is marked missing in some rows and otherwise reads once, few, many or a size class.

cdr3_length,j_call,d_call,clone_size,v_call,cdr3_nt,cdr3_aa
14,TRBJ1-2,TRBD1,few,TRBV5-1,TGCGCCAGCAGCTCCCAGGGACAGGACTATGGCTACACCTTC,CASSSQGQDYGYTF
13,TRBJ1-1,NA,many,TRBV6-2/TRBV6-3,TGTGCCAGCAGTGCGGGACAGAACACTGAAGCTTTCTTT,CASSAGQNTEAFF
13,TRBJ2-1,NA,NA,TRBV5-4,TGTGCCAGCAGCTTGCTCAGGGGAAATGAGCAGTTCTTC,CASSLLRGNEQFF
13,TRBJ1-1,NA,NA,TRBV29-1,TGCAGCGCGCGCGATAGGGGAGCCACTGAAGCTTTCTTT,CSARDRGATEAFF
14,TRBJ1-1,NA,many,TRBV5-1,TGCGCCAGCAGCTTCGGGCAGCTGAACACTGAAGCTTTCTTT,CASSFGQLNTEAFF
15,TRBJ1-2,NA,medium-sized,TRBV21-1,TGTGCCACCTCCGCGTCAGGACAGGGACGGGATGGCTACACCTTC,CATSASGQGRDGYTF
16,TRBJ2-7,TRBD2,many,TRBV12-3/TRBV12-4,TGTGCCAGCAGTTCCCCCGAGGCTAGCGGGACCTACGAGCAGTACTTC,CASSSPEASGTYEQYF
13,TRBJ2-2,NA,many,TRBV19,TGTGCCAGTAGTAACTTCTACACCGGGGAGCTGTTTTTT,CASSNFYTGELFF
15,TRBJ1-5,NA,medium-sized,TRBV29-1,TGCAGCGTTGAAGTTGGCAGGTATAGCAATCAGCCCCAGCATTTT,CSVEVGRYSNQPQHF
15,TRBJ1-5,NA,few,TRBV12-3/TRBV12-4,TGTGCCAGCAGATCCCCCGACGGTAGCAATCAGCCCCAGCATTTT,CASRSPDGSNQPQHF
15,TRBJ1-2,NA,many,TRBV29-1,TGCAGCGTCCCCCTCGAGGGGGGAATCACCTATGGCTACACCTTC,CSVPLEGGITYGYTF
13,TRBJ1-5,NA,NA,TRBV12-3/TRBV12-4,TGTGCCAGCAGTTTAGGGAACAATCAGCCCCAGCATTTT,CASSLGNNQPQHF
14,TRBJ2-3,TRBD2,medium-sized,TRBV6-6,TGTGCCAGCAGGGGACTAGCGGGAACAGATACGCAGTATTTT,CASRGLAGTDTQYF
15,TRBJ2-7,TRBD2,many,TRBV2,TGTGCCAGCAGTGAATCCTGGACTAGCGGAACCGTTCAGTACTTC,CASSESWTSGTVQYF
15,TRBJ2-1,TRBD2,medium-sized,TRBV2,TGTGCCAGCATCGTTGGGACGGGGGGGAGTAATGAGCAGTTCTTC,CASIVGTGGSNEQFF
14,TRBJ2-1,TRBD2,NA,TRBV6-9,TGTGCCAGCAGTAGCGGGGGGTCCTACAATGAGCAGTTCTTC,CASSSGGSYNEQFF
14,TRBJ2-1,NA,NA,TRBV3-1,TGTGCCAGCAGGAGGGACGGTTCCTACAATGAGCAGTTCTTC,CASRRDGSYNEQFF
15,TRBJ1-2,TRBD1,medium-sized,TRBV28,TGTGCCAGCAGGGGTCCGGGGACAGGGAATTCGGGCTACACCTTC,CASRGPGTGNSGYTF
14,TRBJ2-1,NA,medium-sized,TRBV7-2,TGTGCCAGCAGTGTACAGGGCTTTAGTGATGAGCAGTTCTTC,CASSVQGFSDEQFF
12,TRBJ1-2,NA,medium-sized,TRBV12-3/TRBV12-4,TGTGCCAGCAGTTTATCGGGGGATGGCTACACCTTC,CASSLSGDGYTF
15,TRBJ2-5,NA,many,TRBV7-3,TGTGCCAGCAGCTTAACGGCAGGGAGCCAAGAGACCCAGTACTTC,CASSLTAGSQETQYF
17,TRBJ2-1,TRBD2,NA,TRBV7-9,TGTGCCAGCGGAATACCAGCGGGAGACTCTGCTTACAATGAGCAGTTCTTC,CASGIPAGDSAYNEQFF
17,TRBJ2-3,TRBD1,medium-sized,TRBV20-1,TGCAGTGCTAGCCGATTTACAGGGGGCTGGGGCACAGATACGCAGTATTTT,CSASRFTGGWGTDTQYF
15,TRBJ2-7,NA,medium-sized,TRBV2,TGTGCCACTTCCGGCATTAGCCGTTTTCTTTACGAGCAGTACTTC,CATSGISRFLYEQYF
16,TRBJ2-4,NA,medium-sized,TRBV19,TGTGCCAGTACGGGTACAGAGTTTCTAGCCAAAAACATTCAGTACTTC,CASTGTEFLAKNIQYF
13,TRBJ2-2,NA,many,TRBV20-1,TGCAGTGCCCGGGCAGGGAGCGGCGGGGAGCTGTTTTTT,CSARAGSGGELFF
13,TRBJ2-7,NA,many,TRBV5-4,TGTGCCAGCAAGCTGGGAAGCTCCTACGAGCAGTACTTC,CASKLGSSYEQYF
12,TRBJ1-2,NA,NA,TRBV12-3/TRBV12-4,TGTGCCAGTCCTGATCCCGACTATGGCTACACCTTC,CASPDPDYGYTF
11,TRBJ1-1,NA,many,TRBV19,TGTGCCAGTAGATTTGGCACTGAAGCTTTCTTT,CASRFGTEAFF
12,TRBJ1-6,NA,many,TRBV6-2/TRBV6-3,TGTGCCAGCAGTACCGAGCGACGGGCCCTCCACTTT,CASSTERRALHF
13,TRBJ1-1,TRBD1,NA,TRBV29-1,TGCAGCGTGGGGACAGGTCAGAACACTGAAGCTTTCTTT,CSVGTGQNTEAFF
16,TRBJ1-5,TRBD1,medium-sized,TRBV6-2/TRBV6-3,TGTGCCAGCAGCTCCGCCCGACAGGGGGGAGGGCAGCCCCAGCATTTT,CASSSARQGGGQPQHF
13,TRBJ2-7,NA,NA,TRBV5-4,TGTGCCAGCAGCTTGGATTGGAGGGATGAGCAGTACTTC,CASSLDWRDEQYF
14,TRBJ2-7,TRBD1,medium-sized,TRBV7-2,TGTGCCAGCAGCCACCGGGACAGGGGGCGCGAGCAGTACTTC,CASSHRDRGREQYF
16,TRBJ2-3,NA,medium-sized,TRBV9,TGTGCCAGCAGCGTTTTCGTAGCGGGACAGGTAGATACGCAGTATTTT,CASSVFVAGQVDTQYF
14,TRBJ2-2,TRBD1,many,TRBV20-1,TGCAGTGCTAGGAGGACAGGGAACACCGGGGAGCTGTTTTTT,CSARRTGNTGELFF
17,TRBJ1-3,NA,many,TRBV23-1,TGCGCCAGCAGTCAACCCTGCCACCACTCCTCTGGAAACACCATATATTTT,CASSQPCHHSSGNTIYF
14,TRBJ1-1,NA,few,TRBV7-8,TGTGCCAGCACCCAGGGACGATTGAACACTGAAGCTTTCTTT,CASTQGRLNTEAFF
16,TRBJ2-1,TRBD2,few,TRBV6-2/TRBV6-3,TGTGCCAGCAGATTACTTCTAGCGGGGGGGACGAATGAGCAGTTCTTC,CASRLLLAGGTNEQFF
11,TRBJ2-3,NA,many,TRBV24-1,TGTGCCACCGAATCGGCAGATACGCAGTATTTT,CATESADTQYF
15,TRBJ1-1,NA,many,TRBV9,TGTGCCAGCAGCGCAGAGGGTCAGAGTTCCCTTGAAGCTTTCTTT,CASSAEGQSSLEAFF
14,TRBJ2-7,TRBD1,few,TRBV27,TGTGCCAGCAGTCGACAGGGGGAGGTGGACGAGCAGTACTTC,CASSRQGEVDEQYF
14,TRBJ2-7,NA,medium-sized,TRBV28,TGTGCCAGCAGTTTATTCGCCGAAGACTACGAGCAGTACTTC,CASSLFAEDYEQYF
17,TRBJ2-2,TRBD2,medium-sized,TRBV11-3,TGTGCCAGCAGCATGGGACTAGCGGGGGCAGGAACCGGGGAGCTGTTTTTT,CASSMGLAGAGTGELFF
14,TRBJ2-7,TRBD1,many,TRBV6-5,TGTGCCAGCAGTTACTCGACAGGGAATCCCGAGCAGTACTTC,CASSYSTGNPEQYF
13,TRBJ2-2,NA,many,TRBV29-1,TGCAGCGTTGTGGCCGAGAACACCGGGGAGCTGTTTTTT,CSVVAENTGELFF
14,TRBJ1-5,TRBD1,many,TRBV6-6,TGTGCCAGCAGAAACAGGGGTAGCAATCAGCCCCAGCATTTT,CASRNRGSNQPQHF
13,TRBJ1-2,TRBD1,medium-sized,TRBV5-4,TGTGCCAGCAGCCCGGGACAGCTTTATGGCTACACCTTC,CASSPGQLYGYTF
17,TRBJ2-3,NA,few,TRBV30,TGTGCCTGGAGTGTGGGTTTGGCCACCCTTGGGACAGATACGCAGTATTTT,CAWSVGLATLGTDTQYF
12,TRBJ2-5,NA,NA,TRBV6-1,TGTGCCAGCAGTGTTTGGGCAGAGACCCAGTACTTC,CASSVWAETQYF
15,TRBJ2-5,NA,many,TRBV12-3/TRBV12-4,TGTGCCAGCAGTCCGAGACGGGCGAGGGTGGAGACCCAGTACTTC,CASSPRRARVETQYF
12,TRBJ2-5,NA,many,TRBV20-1,TGCAGTGCTCCCGGGCAGACAGAGACCCAGTACTTC,CSAPGQTETQYF
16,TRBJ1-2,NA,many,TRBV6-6,TGTGCCACCTCTCCAGGGGATTTGAGAGCTAACTATGGCTACACCTTC,CATSPGDLRANYGYTF
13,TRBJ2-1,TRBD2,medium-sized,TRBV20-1,TGCAGTTCGACTAGCGGGAGCGTTTATGAGCAGTTCTTC,CSSTSGSVYEQFF